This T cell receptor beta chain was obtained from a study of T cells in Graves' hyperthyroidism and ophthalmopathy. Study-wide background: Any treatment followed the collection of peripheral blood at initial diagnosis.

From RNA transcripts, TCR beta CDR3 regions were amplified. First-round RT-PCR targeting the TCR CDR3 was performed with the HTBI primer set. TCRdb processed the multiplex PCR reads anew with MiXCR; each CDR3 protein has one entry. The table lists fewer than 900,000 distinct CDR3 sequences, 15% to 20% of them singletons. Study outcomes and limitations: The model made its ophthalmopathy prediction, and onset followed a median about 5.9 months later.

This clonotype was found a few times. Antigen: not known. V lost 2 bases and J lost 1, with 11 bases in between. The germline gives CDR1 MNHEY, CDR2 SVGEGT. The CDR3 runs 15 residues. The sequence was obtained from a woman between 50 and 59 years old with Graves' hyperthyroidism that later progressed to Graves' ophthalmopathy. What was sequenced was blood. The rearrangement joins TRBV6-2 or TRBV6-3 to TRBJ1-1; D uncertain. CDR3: CASSYGWEGNTEAFF. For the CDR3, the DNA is TGTGCCAGCAGTTACGGCTGGGAGGGGAACACTGAAGCTTTCTTT.